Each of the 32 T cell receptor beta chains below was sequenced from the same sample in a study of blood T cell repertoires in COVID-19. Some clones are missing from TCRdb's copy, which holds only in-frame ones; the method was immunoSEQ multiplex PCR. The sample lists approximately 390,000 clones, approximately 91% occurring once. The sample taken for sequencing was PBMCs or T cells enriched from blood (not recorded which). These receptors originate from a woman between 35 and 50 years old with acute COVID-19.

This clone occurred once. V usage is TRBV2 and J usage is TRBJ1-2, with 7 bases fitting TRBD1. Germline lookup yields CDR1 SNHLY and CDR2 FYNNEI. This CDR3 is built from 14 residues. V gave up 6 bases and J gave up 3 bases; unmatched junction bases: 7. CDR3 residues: CASSIDRADYGYTF. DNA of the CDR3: TGTGCCAGCAGCATAGACAGGGCGGACTATGGCTACACCTTC.

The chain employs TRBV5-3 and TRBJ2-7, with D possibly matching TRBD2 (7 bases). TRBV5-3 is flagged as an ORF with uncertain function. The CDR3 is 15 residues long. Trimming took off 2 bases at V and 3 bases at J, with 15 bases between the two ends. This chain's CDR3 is CARSFQGGADYEQYF. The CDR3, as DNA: TGTGCCAGAAGCTTCCAAGGGGGGGCCGACTACGAGCAGTACTTC.

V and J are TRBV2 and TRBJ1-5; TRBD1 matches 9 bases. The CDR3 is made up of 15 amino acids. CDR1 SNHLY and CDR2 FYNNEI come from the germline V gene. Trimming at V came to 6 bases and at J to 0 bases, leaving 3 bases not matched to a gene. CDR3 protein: CASRDRGYSNQPQHF. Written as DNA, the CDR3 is TGTGCCAGCAGGGACAGGGGCTATAGCAATCAGCCCCAGCATTTT.

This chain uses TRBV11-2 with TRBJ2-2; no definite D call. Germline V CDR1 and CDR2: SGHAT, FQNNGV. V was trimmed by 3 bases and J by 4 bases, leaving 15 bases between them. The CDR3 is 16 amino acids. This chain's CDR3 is CASSLWSTSGTGELFF. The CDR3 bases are TGTGCCAGCAGCTTGTGGTCGACATCAGGCACCGGGGAGCTGTTTTTT.

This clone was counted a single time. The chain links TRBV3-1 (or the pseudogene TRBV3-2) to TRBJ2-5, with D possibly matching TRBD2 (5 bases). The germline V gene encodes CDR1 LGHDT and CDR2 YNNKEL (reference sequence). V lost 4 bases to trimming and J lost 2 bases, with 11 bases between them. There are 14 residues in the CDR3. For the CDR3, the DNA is TGTGCCAGCAGCCTTTCGGGCGGGCAAGAGACCCAGTACTTC. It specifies CASSLSGGQETQYF.

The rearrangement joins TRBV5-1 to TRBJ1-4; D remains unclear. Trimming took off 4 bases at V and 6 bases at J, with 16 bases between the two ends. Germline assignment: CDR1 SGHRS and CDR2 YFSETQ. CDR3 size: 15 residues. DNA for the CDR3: TGCGCCAGCAGCCCTAGTCCCGTACGGGATGAAAAACTGTTTTTT. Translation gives CASSPSPVRDEKLFF.

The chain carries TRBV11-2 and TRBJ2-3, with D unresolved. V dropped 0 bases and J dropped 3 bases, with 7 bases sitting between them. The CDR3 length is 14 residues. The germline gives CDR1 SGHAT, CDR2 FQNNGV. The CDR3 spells CASSLERRTDTQYF. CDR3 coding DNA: TGTGCCAGCAGCTTAGAGCGTCGTACAGATACGCAGTATTTT.

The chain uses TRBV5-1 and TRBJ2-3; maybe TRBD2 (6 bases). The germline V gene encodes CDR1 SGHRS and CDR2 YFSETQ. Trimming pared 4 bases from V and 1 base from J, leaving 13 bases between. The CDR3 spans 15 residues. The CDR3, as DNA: TGCGCCAGCAGCGGGGGGTCGGGGCGCACAGATACGCAGTATTTT. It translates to CASSGGSGRTDTQYF.

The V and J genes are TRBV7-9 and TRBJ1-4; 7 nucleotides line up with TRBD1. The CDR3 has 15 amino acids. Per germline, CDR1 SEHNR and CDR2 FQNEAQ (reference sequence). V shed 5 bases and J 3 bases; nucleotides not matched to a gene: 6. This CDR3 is CASSQEQGPNEKLFF. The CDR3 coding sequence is TGTGCCAGCAGCCAGGAACAGGGGCCTAATGAAAAACTGTTTTTT.

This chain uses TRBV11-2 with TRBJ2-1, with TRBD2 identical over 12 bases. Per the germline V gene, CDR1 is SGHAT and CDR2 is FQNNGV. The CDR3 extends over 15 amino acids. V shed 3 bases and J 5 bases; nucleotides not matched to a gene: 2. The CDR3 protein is CASSLLAGGDNEQFF. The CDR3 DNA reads TGTGCCAGCAGCTTGCTAGCGGGGGGGGACAATGAGCAGTTCTTC.

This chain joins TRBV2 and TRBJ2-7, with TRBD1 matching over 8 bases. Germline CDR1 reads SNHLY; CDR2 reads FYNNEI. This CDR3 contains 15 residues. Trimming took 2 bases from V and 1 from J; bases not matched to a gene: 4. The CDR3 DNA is TGTGCCAGCAGTGAATTAAGGACAGGGTCCTACGAGCAGTACTTC. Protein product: CASSELRTGSYEQYF.

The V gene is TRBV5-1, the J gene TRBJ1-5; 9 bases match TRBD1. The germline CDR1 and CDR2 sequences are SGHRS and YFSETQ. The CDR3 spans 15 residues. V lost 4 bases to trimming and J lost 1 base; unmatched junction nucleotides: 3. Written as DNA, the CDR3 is TGCGCCAGCAGCGCGGGGACAGGGAGCAATCAGCCCCAGCATTTT. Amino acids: CASSAGTGSNQPQHF.

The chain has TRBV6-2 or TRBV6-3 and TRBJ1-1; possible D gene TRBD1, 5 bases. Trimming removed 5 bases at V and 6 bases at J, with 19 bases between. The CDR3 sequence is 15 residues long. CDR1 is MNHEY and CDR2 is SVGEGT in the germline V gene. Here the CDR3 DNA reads TGTGCCAGCAGTCAAAAGCGGAGGGGCGTGGCTGAAGCTTTCTTT. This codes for CASSQKRRGVAEAFF.

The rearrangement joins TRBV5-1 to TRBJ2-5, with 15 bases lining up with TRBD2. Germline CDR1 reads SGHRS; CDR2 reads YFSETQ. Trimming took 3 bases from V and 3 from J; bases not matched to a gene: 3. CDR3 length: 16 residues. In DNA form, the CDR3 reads TGCGCCAGCAGCTATGGACTAGCGGGGGGGGAAGAGACCCAGTACTTC. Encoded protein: CASSYGLAGGEETQYF.

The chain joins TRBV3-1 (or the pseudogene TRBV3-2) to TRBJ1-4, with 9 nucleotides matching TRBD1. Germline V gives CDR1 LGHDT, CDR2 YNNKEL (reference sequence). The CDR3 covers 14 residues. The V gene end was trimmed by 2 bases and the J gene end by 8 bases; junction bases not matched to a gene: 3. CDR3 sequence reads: CASSQRDRDEKLFF. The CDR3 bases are TGTGCCAGCAGCCAACGGGACAGGGACGAAAAACTGTTTTTT.

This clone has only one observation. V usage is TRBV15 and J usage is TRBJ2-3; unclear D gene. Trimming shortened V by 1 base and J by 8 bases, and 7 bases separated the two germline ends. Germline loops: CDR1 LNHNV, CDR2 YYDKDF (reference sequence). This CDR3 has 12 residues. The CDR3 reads CATSRGRATQYF. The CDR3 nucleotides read TGTGCCACCAGCAGAGGAAGAGCTACGCAGTATTTT.

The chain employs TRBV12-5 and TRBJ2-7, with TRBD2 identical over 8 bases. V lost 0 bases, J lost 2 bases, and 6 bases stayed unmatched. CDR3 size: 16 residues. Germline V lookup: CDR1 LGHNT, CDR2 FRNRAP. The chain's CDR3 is CASGLVTGGYPYEQYF. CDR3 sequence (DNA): TGTGCTAGTGGTTTGGTAACGGGAGGGTACCCCTACGAGCAGTACTTC.

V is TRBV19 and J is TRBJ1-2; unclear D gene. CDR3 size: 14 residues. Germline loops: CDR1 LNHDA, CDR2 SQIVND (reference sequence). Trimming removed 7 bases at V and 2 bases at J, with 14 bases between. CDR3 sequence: CASKDLGQNYGYTF. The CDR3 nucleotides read TGTGCCAGTAAGGATCTGGGCCAGAACTATGGCTACACCTTC. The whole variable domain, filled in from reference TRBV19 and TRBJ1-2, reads DGGITQSPKYLFRKEGQNVTLSCEQNLNHDAMYWYRQDPGQGLRLIYYSQIVNDFQKGDIAEGYSVSREKKESFPLTVTSAQKNPTAFYLCASKDLGQNYGYTFGSGTRLTVV.

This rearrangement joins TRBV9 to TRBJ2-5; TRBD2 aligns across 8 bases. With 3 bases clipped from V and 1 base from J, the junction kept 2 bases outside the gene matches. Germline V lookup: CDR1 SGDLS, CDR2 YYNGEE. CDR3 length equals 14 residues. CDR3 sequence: CASSAGGAQETQYF. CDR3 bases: TGTGCCAGCAGCGCCGGGGGGGCCCAAGAGACCCAGTACTTC.

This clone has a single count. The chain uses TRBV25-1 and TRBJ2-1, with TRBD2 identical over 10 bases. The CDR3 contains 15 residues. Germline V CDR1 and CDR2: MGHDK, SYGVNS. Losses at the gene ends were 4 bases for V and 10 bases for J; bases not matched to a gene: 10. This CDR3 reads CASSAHSGGAREQFF. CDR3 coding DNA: TGTGCCAGCAGTGCTCACAGCGGGGGGGCTCGGGAGCAGTTCTTC.

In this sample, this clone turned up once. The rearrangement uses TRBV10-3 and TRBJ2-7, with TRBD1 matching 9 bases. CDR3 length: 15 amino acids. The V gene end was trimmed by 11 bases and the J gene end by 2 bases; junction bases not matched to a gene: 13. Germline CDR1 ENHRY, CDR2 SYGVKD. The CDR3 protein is CASRQGGLNTYEQYF. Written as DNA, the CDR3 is TGTGCCTCACGACAGGGGGGGCTTAATACCTACGAGCAGTACTTC.

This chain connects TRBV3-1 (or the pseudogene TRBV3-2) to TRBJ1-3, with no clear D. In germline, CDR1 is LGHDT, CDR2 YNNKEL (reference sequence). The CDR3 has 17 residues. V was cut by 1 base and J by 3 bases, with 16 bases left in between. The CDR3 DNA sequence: TGTGCCAGCAGCCAAGGCCTGTCGGGTAGGAGTGGAAACACCATATATTTT. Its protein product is CASSQGLSGRSGNTIYF.

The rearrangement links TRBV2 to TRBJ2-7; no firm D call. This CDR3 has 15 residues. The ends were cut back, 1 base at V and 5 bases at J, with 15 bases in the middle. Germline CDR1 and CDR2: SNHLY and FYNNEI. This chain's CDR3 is CASSEGPPSSHEQYF. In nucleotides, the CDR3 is TGTGCCAGCAGTGAAGGCCCCCCTTCTAGTCACGAGCAGTACTTC. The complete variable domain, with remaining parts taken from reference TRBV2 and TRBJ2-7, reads EPEVTQTPSHQVTQMGQEVILRCVPISNHLYFYWYRQILGQKVEFLVSFYNNEISEKSEIFDDQFSVERPDGSNFTLKIRSTKLEDSAMYFCASSEGPPSSHEQYFGPGTRLTVT.

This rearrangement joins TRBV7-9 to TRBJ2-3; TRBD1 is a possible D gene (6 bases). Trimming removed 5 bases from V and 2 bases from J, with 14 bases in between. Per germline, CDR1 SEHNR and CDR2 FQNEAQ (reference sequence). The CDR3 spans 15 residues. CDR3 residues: CASSAGAGATDTQYF. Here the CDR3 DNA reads TGTGCCAGCAGCGCAGGGGCAGGGGCCACAGATACGCAGTATTTT.

The CDR3 sequence is CASSPGVGGWEKLFF. DNA of the CDR3: TGTGCCAGCTCACCTGGTGTAGGGGGCTGGGAAAAACTGTTTTTT. The chain is built from TRBV18 and TRBJ1-4; 7 bases fit TRBD1. Germline V gene sequence: CDR1 KGHSH, CDR2 LQKENI. The CDR3 loop spans 15 amino acids. After removal of 3 bases from V and 8 bases from J, the junction contained 9 bases not matched to a gene.

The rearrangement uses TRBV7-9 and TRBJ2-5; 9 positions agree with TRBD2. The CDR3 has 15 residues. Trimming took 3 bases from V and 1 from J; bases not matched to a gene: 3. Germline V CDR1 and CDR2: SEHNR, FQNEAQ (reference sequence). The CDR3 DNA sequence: TGTGCCAGCAGCTTCAGCGGGGGGTTCCAAGAGACCCAGTACTTC. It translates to CASSFSGGFQETQYF.

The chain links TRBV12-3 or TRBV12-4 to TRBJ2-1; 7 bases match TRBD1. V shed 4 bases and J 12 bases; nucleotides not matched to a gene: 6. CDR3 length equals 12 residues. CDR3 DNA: TGTGCCAGCAGTTCAGGGGGTGAAGGGCAGTTCTTC. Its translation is CASSSGGEGQFF.

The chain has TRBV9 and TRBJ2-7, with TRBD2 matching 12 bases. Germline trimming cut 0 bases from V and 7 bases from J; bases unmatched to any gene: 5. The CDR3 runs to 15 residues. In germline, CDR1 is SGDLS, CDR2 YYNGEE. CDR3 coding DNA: TGTGCCAGCAGCGTAGATCTAGCGGGGGGGCGTGAGCAGTACTTC. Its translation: CASSVDLAGGREQYF.

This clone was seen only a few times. The CDR3 spells CASSQRQGLNSPLHF. The CDR3 DNA sequence: TGTGCCAGCAGCCAACGACAGGGTCTGAATTCACCCCTCCACTTT. The V and J genes are TRBV14 and TRBJ1-6, with TRBD1 matching 7 bases. The junction had 5 bases not matched to a gene; V was cut back by 2 bases and J by 7 bases. Germline loops: CDR1 SGHDN, CDR2 FVKESK. This CDR3 spans 15 amino acids. The full variable domain, completed using reference TRBV14 and TRBJ1-6, is EAGVTQFPSHSVIEKGQTVTLRCDPISGHDNLYWYRRVMGKEIKFLLHFVKESKQDESGMPNNRFLAERTGGTYSTLKVQPAELEDSGVYFCASSQRQGLNSPLHFGNGTRLTVT.

This chain's CDR3 is CATSDFRETYNEQFF. DNA of the CDR3: TGTGCCACCAGTGATTTCCGGGAGACCTACAATGAGCAGTTCTTC. This rearrangement joins TRBV24-1 to TRBJ2-1; TRBD2 is a possible D gene (6 bases). Per germline, CDR1 KGHDR and CDR2 SFDVKD. Trimming took 1 base from V and 2 from J, leaving 8 bases between them. The CDR3 has 15 residues.

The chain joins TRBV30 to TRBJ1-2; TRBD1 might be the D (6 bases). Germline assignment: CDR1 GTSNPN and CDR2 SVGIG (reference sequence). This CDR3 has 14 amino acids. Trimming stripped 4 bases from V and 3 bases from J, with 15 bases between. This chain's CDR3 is CAWTMRGGYYGYTF. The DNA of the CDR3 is TGTGCCTGGACGATGAGGGGGGGATACTATGGCTACACCTTC.

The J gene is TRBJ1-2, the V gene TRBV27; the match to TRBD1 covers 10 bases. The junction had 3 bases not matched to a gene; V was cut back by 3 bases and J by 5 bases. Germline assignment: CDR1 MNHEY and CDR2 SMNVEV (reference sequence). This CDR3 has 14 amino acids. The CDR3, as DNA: TGTGCCAGCAGTTTCAGACAGGGGGCGTATGGCTACACCTTC. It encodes CASSFRQGAYGYTF.